This entry lists 19 T cell receptor beta chains sequenced from one sample in a study of blood T cell repertoires in COVID-19. Produced via immunoSEQ multiplex PCR; TCRdb's table is partial and in-frame only. Among roughly 50,000 clones, around 89% were seen once, and the ten largest hold 13% to 15%. Source material: peripheral blood. The receptors stem from a woman in her sixties or seventies with active COVID-19.

The V call is TRBV7-9, the J call TRBJ1-2; possible D gene TRBD1, 5 bases. Germline V lookup: CDR1 SEHNR, CDR2 FQNEAQ (reference sequence). This CDR3 region has 13 residues. V lost 5 bases and J lost 2, with 9 bases in between. The CDR3 DNA reads TGTGCCAGCAGCCAGGGAAGCAACTATGGCTACACCTTC. Amino acid sequence: CASSQGSNYGYTF.

Only a few counts were recorded for this clone. The chain couples TRBV5-6 to TRBJ1-6; 7 positions match TRBD1. The V gene's germline CDR1 is SGHDT and CDR2 YYEEEE. V shed 0 bases, J shed 5 bases, and the junction held 5 bases outside the gene matches. CDR3 size: 16 residues. The CDR3 sequence: CASSLGTGGDNSPLHF. The CDR3 coding sequence is TGTGCCAGCAGCTTGGGGACAGGAGGAGATAATTCACCCCTCCACTTT. The full variable domain, rest sourced from reference TRBV5-6 and TRBJ1-6, is DAGVTQSPTHLIKTRGQQVTLRCSPKSGHDTVSWYQQALGQGPQFIFQYYEEEERQRGNFPDRFSGHQFPNYSSELNVNALLLGDSALYLCASSLGTGGDNSPLHFGNGTRLTVT.

This clone was seen a single time. This chain joins TRBV6-5 and TRBJ1-1, with a tentative D call TRBD1 (6 bases). The CDR3 is 14 amino acids. The V gene lost 10 bases and the J gene lost 0 bases, with 15 bases spanning the gap. The germline V gene encodes CDR1 MNHEY and CDR2 SVGAGI. CDR3 sequence: CATKTGWMNTEAFF. The CDR3, as DNA: TGTGCCACCAAGACAGGCTGGATGAACACTGAAGCTTTCTTT.

The chain combines TRBV18 with TRBJ2-4; the D gene is possibly TRBD1 (5 bases). Trimming took 2 bases from V and 3 from J, leaving 17 bases between them. The CDR3 contains 17 residues. The germline V gene encodes CDR1 KGHSH and CDR2 LQKENI. CDR3 in DNA: TGTGCCAGCTCACCAATTTCTAGGGGTTTCGACAAAAACATTCAGTACTTC. The encoded protein is CASSPISRGFDKNIQYF.

The rearrangement uses TRBV13 and TRBJ2-7; 10 bases line up with TRBD1. V was pared by 4 bases and J by 7 bases, with 7 bases of the junction left unmatched. Germline V lookup: CDR1 PRHDT, CDR2 FYEKMQ (reference sequence). The CDR3 is made up of 14 amino acids. DNA of the CDR3: TGTGCCAGCAGCTCTTCCGGGACAGGGGTTGAGCAGTACTTC. This translates into CASSSSGTGVEQYF.

The rearrangement uses TRBV30 and TRBJ1-3; D remains unclear. V was cut by 5 bases and J by 2 bases, with 10 bases left in between. The CDR3 totals 13 residues. Per germline, CDR1 GTSNPN and CDR2 SVGIG (reference sequence). CDR3 nucleotide sequence: TGTGCCTGGCAGGCGTTAACTGGAAACACCATATATTTT. Its translation: CAWQALTGNTIYF. Looking up the rest from reference TRBV30 and TRBJ1-3 gives the full variable domain: SQTIHQWPATLVQPVGSPLSLECTVEGTSNPNLYWYRQAAGRGLQLLFYSVGIGQISSEVPQNLSASRPQDRQFILSSKKLLLSDSGFYLCAWQALTGNTIYFGEGSWLTVV.

The chain employs TRBV3-1 (or the pseudogene TRBV3-2) and TRBJ1-3; D unresolved. CDR3 length equals 16 residues. Trimming cost V 1 base and J 0 bases, with 10 bases left between them. CDR1 and CDR2 from the germline V gene are LGHDT and YNNKEL (reference sequence). The CDR3 sequence: CASSQVNSISGNTIYF. DNA of the CDR3: TGTGCCAGCAGCCAAGTAAACAGCATCTCTGGAAACACCATATATTTT.

The chain is built from TRBV5-4 and TRBJ1-5; 8 bases align to TRBD1. Looked up from germline, CDR1 is SGHNT and CDR2 is YYREEE (reference sequence). The CDR3 has 18 residues. V shed 2 bases, J shed 3 bases, and the junction held 13 bases outside the gene matches. CDR3 in amino acids: CASSFFAGQGRPNQPQHF. The CDR3 DNA reads TGTGCCAGCAGCTTTTTTGCCGGACAGGGTCGTCCCAATCAGCCCCAGCATTTT.

The chain uses TRBV5-1 and TRBJ2-2; no reliable D call. CDR3 length: 15 amino acids. Germline CDR1 reads SGHRS; CDR2 reads YFSETQ. Trimming shortened V by 0 bases and J by 1 base, and 7 bases separated the two germline ends. In nucleotides, the CDR3 is TGCGCCAGCAGCTTGGCCGCAGGGAACACCGGGGAGCTGTTTTTT. Its translation is CASSLAAGNTGELFF.

A single count supports this clone. V and J are TRBV6-2 or TRBV6-3 and TRBJ1-1; 9 positions match TRBD1. V lost 6 bases, J lost 5 bases, and 4 bases stayed unmatched. The germline gives CDR1 MNHEY, CDR2 SVGEGT. The CDR3 loop spans 13 amino acids. The CDR3 nucleotides are TGTGCCAGCAGCGGGACAGGGAGGACTGAAGCTTTCTTT. Protein sequence: CASSGTGRTEAFF.

The chain is built from TRBV20-1 and TRBJ2-1, with 7 bases matching TRBD2. Germline loops: CDR1 DFQATT, CDR2 SNEGSKA (reference sequence). J was trimmed by 12 bases and V by 3 bases; bases with no gene match: 5. This CDR3 contains 11 residues. The CDR3 loop reads CSASRGEGQFF. DNA of the CDR3: TGCAGTGCTAGTCGGGGGGAAGGGCAGTTCTTC.

V is TRBV11-1 and J is TRBJ1-3, with 8 nucleotides matching TRBD1. From germline, CDR1 is SGHAT and CDR2 FQDESV (reference sequence). The CDR3 is 15 amino acids. Unmatched junction bases numbered 4, after V lost 4 bases and J lost 2 bases. CDR3 amino acids: CASSSRTGTGNTIYF. CDR3 DNA: TGTGCCAGCAGCTCGAGGACAGGGACTGGAAACACCATATATTTT.

This chain connects TRBV4-3 to TRBJ1-2; 9 nucleotides align to TRBD1. The CDR3 totals 15 residues. Germline assignment: CDR1 LGHNA and CDR2 YSLEER. Unmatched junction bases numbered 4, after V lost 1 base and J lost 4 bases. The CDR3: CASSQAGDRVYGYTF. Written as DNA, the CDR3 is TGCGCCAGCAGCCAAGCGGGGGACAGGGTCTATGGCTACACCTTC.

The chain is built from TRBV11-2 and TRBJ1-5; D gene ambiguous. V dropped 5 bases and J dropped 7 bases, with 12 bases sitting between them. The CDR3 length is 13 residues. Germline CDR1 SGHAT, CDR2 FQNNGV. CDR3 coding DNA: TGTGCCAGCAGCCAGTGGGGAGGCCAGCCCCAGCATTTT. Translating gives CASSQWGGQPQHF.

This clone was counted a single time. The gene calls are TRBV7-2 and TRBJ2-7, with a tentative D call TRBD2 (5 bases). Between the trimmed V and J ends, which lost 5 bases and 3 bases, there was a span of 17 bases. Germline V CDR1 and CDR2: SGHTA, FQGNSA. This CDR3 spans 15 amino acids. CDR3 residues: CASSPAGDPYYEQYF. The CDR3 coding sequence is TGTGCCAGCAGCCCAGCCGGGGATCCCTACTACGAGCAGTACTTC.

The genes are TRBV6-1 and TRBJ1-2; 10 bases are shared with TRBD1. The V and J ends lost 0 bases and 4 bases, in that order; junction bases with no gene match: 2. The germline gives CDR1 MNHNS, CDR2 SASEGT. The CDR3 totals 15 residues. The CDR3, as DNA: TGTGCCAGCAGTGAAGCGGGACAGGGGCCCTATGGCTACACCTTC. Its translation is CASSEAGQGPYGYTF.

The chain recombines TRBV6-6 with TRBJ1-2; no clear D gene. Trimming took 7 bases from V and 5 from J, leaving 14 bases between them. CDR1 MNHNY and CDR2 SVGAGI come from the germline V gene (reference sequence). The CDR3 runs to 13 residues. The CDR3 is CASTYSPGYGYTF. The DNA for the CDR3 is TGTGCCAGCACCTACAGCCCTGGGTATGGCTACACCTTC.

The genes are TRBV27 and TRBJ2-7; D might be TRBD1 (5 bases). Germline CDR1 is MNHEY and CDR2 is SMNVEV (reference sequence). This CDR3 region has 14 residues. Trimming stripped 3 bases from V and 0 bases from J, with 9 bases between. CDR3 nucleotide sequence: TGTGCCAGCAGTTTCTTAGGGGACTCCTACGAGCAGTACTTC. This sequence encodes CASSFLGDSYEQYF.

The chain links TRBV2 to TRBJ1-1, with TRBD1 matching over 8 bases. Germline loops: CDR1 SNHLY, CDR2 FYNNEI. This CDR3 has 13 residues. J lost 4 bases, V lost 4 bases, and 2 bases had no gene match. CDR3 nucleotides: TGTGCCAGCAGTGCGACAGGGGCCACTGAAGCTTTCTTT. Translation gives CASSATGATEAFF.